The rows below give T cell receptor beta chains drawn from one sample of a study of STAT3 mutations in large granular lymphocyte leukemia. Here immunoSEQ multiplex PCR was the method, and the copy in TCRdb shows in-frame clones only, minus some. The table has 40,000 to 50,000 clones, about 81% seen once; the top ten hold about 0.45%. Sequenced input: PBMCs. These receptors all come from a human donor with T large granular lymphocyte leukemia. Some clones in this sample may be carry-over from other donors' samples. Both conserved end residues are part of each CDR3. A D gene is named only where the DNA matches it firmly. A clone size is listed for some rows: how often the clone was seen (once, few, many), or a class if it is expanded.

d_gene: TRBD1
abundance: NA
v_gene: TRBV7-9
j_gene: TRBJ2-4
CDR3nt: TGTGCCAGCAGCCCGGGACAGGGAGGAAACATTCAGTACTTC
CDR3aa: CASSPGQGGNIQYF

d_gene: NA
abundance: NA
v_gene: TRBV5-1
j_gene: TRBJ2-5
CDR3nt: TGCGCCAGCAGCCGACGGGGGATACAAGAGACCCAGTACTTC
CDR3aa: CASSRRGIQETQYF

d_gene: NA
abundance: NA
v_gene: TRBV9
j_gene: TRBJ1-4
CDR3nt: TGTGCCAGCAGCCGTAGGGAGCGAGCTAATGAAAAACTGTTTTTT
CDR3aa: CASSRRERANEKLFF

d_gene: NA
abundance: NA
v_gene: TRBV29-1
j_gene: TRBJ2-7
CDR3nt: TGCAGCGTTGGGACGGCCTACGAGCAGTACTTC
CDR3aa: CSVGTAYEQYF

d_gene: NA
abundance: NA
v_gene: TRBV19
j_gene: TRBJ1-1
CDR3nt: TGTGCCAGTAGTATAGATAGAGGCACTGAAGCTTTCTTT
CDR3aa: CASSIDRGTEAFF

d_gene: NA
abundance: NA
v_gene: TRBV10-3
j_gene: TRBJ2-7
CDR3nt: TGTGCCATCAGAGCCGGGACGGATTTTTCCTACGAGCAGTACTTC
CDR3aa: CAIRAGTDFSYEQYF

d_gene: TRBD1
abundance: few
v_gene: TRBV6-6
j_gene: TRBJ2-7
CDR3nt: TGTGCCAGCGGGACAGGGATCAACGAGCAGTACTTC
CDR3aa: CASGTGINEQYF

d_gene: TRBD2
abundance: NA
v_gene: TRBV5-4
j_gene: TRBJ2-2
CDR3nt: TGTGCCAGCAGCTCAGGGGGACTAGCTGGGGAGCTGTTTTTT
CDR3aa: CASSSGGLAGELFF

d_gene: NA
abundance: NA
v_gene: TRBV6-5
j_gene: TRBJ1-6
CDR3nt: TGTGCCAGCAGTTGGGCAGCGAGCTCCTATAATTCACCCCTCCACTTT
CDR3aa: CASSWAASSYNSPLHF

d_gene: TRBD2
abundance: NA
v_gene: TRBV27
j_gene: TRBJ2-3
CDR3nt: TGTGCCAGCAGTTCCATCCTACTAGCGGGGGGATGGGTAGATACGCAGTATTTT
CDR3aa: CASSSILLAGGWVDTQYF

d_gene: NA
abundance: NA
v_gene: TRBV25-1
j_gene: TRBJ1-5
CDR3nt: TGTGCCAGCAGTGAAAGCACAGGCGAAAATCAGCCCCAGCATTTT
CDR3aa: CASSESTGENQPQHF

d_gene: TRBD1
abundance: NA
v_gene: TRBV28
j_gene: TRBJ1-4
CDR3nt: TGTGCCAGCAGTTTGGAAGCAGGGGGGGGAAATGAAAAACTGTTTTTT
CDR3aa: CASSLEAGGGNEKLFF

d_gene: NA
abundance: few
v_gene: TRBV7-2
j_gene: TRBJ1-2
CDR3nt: TGTGCCAGCAGCTTATCTCAGACCTATGGCTACACCTTC
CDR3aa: CASSLSQTYGYTF